One and the same sample provided the 14 T cell receptor beta chains below, sequenced in a study of OX40 agonist ivuxolimab in advanced cancers. Clones were sequenced by immunoSEQ multiplex PCR, and TCRdb holds only the in-frame ones, with some missing. The sample carries about 32,000 clones, approximately 80% recorded once. The sample consisted of CD4+ or CD8+ T cells sorted from blood, taken in a trial of the OX40 agonist ivuxolimab. These receptors were collected from an adult with an advanced solid tumor such as melanoma, head and neck, liver or kidney cancer.

The V gene is TRBV29-1, the J gene TRBJ2-1, with 11 bases lining up with TRBD2. The CDR3 is 15 amino acids. After removal of 7 bases from V and 6 bases from J, the junction contained 11 bases not matched to a gene. Germline V CDR1 and CDR2: SQVTM, ANQGSEA. The CDR3 protein is CSAETSGRAFNEQFF. In DNA form, the CDR3 reads TGCAGCGCCGAAACTAGCGGGAGAGCTTTCAATGAGCAGTTCTTC.

In DNA, the CDR3 is TGTGCCTCGAGCGGGGGGGCGCCCAAAGAGACCCAGTACTTC. Encoded protein: CASSGGAPKETQYF. V is TRBV30 and J is TRBJ2-5, with TRBD2 identical over 10 bases. Germline V lookup: CDR1 GTSNPN, CDR2 SVGIG (reference sequence). Losses at the gene ends were 7 bases for V and 3 bases for J; bases not matched to a gene: 8. The CDR3 consists of 14 residues.

The rearrangement joins TRBV6-5 to TRBJ1-3; no reliable D call. CDR3 length equals 15 residues. Trimming stripped 0 bases from V and 0 bases from J, with 6 bases between. CDR1 and CDR2 (germline): MNHEY, SVGAGI. CDR3 in amino acids: CASSYSQNSGNTIYF. Here the CDR3 DNA reads TGTGCCAGCAGTTACTCGCAAAACTCTGGAAACACCATATATTTT.

This rearrangement joins TRBV7-9 to TRBJ2-6; D gene ambiguous. Germline loops: CDR1 SEHNR, CDR2 FQNEAQ (reference sequence). Trimming shortened V by 5 bases and J by 0 bases, and 8 bases separated the two germline ends. The CDR3 spans 15 residues. CDR3 in amino acids: CASSHRYSGANVLTF. CDR3 bases: TGTGCCAGCAGCCATCGTTACTCTGGGGCCAACGTCCTGACTTTC.

The rearrangement uses TRBV4-1 and TRBJ1-5; D not certain. The length of the CDR3 is 17 residues. Trimming stripped 2 bases from V and 3 bases from J, with 17 bases between. Germline CDR1 reads MGHRA; CDR2 reads YSYEKL. The CDR3 protein is CASSQRATSEVNQPQHF. Here the CDR3 DNA reads TGCGCCAGCAGCCAAAGGGCTACCAGCGAAGTCAATCAGCCCCAGCATTTT.

This clone was counted only a few times. V gene TRBV11-2 combines with J gene TRBJ2-4, with 8 nucleotides matching TRBD1. Unmatched junction bases numbered 10, after V lost 8 bases and J lost 7 bases. The CDR3 is 14 residues long. Germline CDR1 reads SGHAT; CDR2 reads FQNNGV. The CDR3 loop is CASGFRGRGNIQYF. The CDR3 coding sequence is TGTGCCAGCGGATTCAGGGGGCGAGGGAACATTCAGTACTTC.

This chain joins TRBV7-2 and TRBJ2-2, with D possibly matching TRBD1 (10 bases). The germline V and J ends were trimmed by 10 bases and 7 bases, with 28 bases remaining between them. The CDR3 is made up of 17 amino acids. Germline V CDR1 and CDR2: SGHTA, FQGNSA. Written as DNA, the CDR3 is TGTGCCACCGGACAGGGGGGGTTAGCGGGAGTAGGCGGGGAGCTGTTTTTT. This encodes CATGQGGLAGVGGELFF. Full variable domain (rest looked up from reference TRBV7-2 and TRBJ2-2): GAGVSQSPSNKVTEKGKDVELRCDPISGHTALYWYRQSLGQGLEFLIYFQGNSAPDKSGLPSDRFSAERTGGSVSTLTIQRTQQEDSAVYLCATGQGGLAGVGGELFFGEGSRLTVL.

V gene TRBV21-1 combines with J gene TRBJ2-2; the D call of TRBD1 is as the table states it, not checked on the DNA. TRBV21-1 is termed a pseudogene. This CDR3 comprises 18 residues. DNA of the CDR3: TGTGCCAGCAGCAAAGGATTTGGTGACAGGGGCAACACCGGGGAGCTGTTTTTT. Its protein is CASSKGFGDRGNTGELFF.

The V and J genes are TRBV4-1 and TRBJ1-2, with D possibly TRBD1 on 5 matching bases. V dropped 1 base and J dropped 8 bases, with 8 bases sitting between them. The germline V gene has CDR1 MGHRA and CDR2 YSYEKL. The length of the CDR3 is 12 residues. The CDR3 bases are TGCGCCAGCAGCCAAGTGGGGGGAGGCTACACCTTC. Translated, it gives CASSQVGGGYTF.

The gene calls are TRBV19 and TRBJ2-3, with TRBD2 identical over 12 bases. From germline, CDR1 is LNHDA and CDR2 SQIVND (reference sequence). The CDR3 runs to 16 residues. The V and J ends lost 10 bases and 5 bases, in that order; junction bases with no gene match: 13. Here the CDR3 reads CATKKRLAGVQDTQYF. The CDR3 DNA is TGTGCCACCAAAAAAAGACTAGCGGGAGTGCAAGATACGCAGTATTTT.

This sequence joins TRBV5-1 and TRBJ2-7, with D hard to call. V lost 2 bases to trimming and J lost 0 bases, with 9 bases between them. The germline V gene encodes CDR1 SGHRS and CDR2 YFSETQ. The CDR3 totals 14 residues. The CDR3 nucleotides are TGCGCCAGCAGCTTCGGACCGAGCTCCTACGAGCAGTACTTC. Translated, it gives CASSFGPSSYEQYF.

On this clone: No DNA is shown, since the ends of the CDR3 on it are uncertain; the CDR3 is the one TCRdb lists. The chain links TRBV21-1 to TRBJ2-7; TRBD2 reflects the table's D call only, with no check against the DNA. TRBV21-1 is marked as a pseudogene. From its first to its last residue, the CDR3 has 16 amino acids. The CDR3 here is CASPVRVGAGSYEQYF.

V gene TRBV19 combines with J gene TRBJ1-5, with TRBD1 matching over 7 bases. The CDR3 length is 18 residues. Germline lookup yields CDR1 LNHDA and CDR2 SQIVND (reference sequence). J lost 3 bases, V lost 0 bases, and 11 bases had no gene match. CDR3 in amino acids: CASSIDHGRGDLNQPQHF. The CDR3 region has the DNA TGTGCCAGTAGTATAGATCATGGCAGGGGGGACCTCAATCAGCCCCAGCATTTT.

The chain carries TRBV6-5 and TRBJ2-3; 10 positions match TRBD2. The CDR3 contains 15 residues. Germline V gene sequence: CDR1 MNHEY, CDR2 SVGAGI. V dropped 6 bases and J dropped 4; count of bases not matched to a gene: 7. The chain's CDR3 is CASRNPSGGADTQYF. As DNA, the CDR3 is TGTGCCAGCAGGAACCCTAGCGGGGGTGCAGATACGCAGTATTTT.